A selection of T cell receptor beta chains follows, all from one sample in a study of T cells in tumors after PD-1 blockade. Clones were read by immunoSEQ multiplex PCR, and TCRdb kept only the in-frame ones, dropping some. Of roughly 13,000 clones listed, 55% to 70% are singletons. The specimen was tumor tissue, collected after anti-PD-1 treatment. Receptors originate from a human donor with cutaneous squamous cell carcinoma. CDR3s include the opening cysteine and the closing phenylalanine or tryptophan. Fields, in order: J gene, D gene, V gene, clone size, CDR3 protein, CDR3 DNA. A D gene is named only where the DNA matches it firmly. A row's size may be missing; if present it is once, few, many or a size class.

TRBJ1-6 TRBD1 TRBV6-1 medium-sized CASSEAFLLSGQGVYSPLHF TGTGCCAGCAGTGAAGCTTTTCTTTTATCGGGACAGGGGGTTTATTCACCCCTCCACTTT
TRBJ2-7 TRBD2 TRBV30 . CAWSVTGLAGQVEQYF TGTGCCTGGAGTGTTACGGGCCTAGCGGGGCAGGTCGAGCAGTACTTC
TRBJ2-5 . TRBV3-1/TRBV3-2 once CASSQEPRRVYQETQYF TGTGCCAGCAGCCAAGAACCCCGCCGAGTGTACCAAGAGACCCAGTACTTC
TRBJ2-7 . TRBV6-1 . CASSEIAFEQYF TGTGCCAGCAGTGAAATAGCGTTCGAGCAGTACTTC
TRBJ1-3 . TRBV29-1 . CSALAGPANSGNTIYF TGCAGCGCCCTGGCCGGGCCGGCGAACTCTGGAAACACCATATATTTT
TRBJ2-7 . TRBV4-3 . CASSHRTFWGEQYF TGCGCCAGCAGCCATAGGACTTTCTGGGGCGAGCAGTACTTC
TRBJ2-2 TRBD2 TRBV5-5 once CASSLWGATSGATNTGELFF TGTGCCAGCAGCTTGTGGGGGGCCACTAGCGGGGCCACGAACACCGGGGAGCTGTTTTTT
TRBJ2-7 . TRBV6-2/TRBV6-3 medium-sized CASSYYKNEQYF TGTGCCAGCAGTTACTACAAAAACGAGCAGTACTTC
TRBJ1-2 . TRBV19 . CASSRSGKANYGYTF TGTGCCAGTAGTAGAAGCGGGAAAGCTAACTATGGCTACACCTTC
TRBJ1-3 . TRBV28 . CASSRRGLAIYF TGTGCCAGCAGTAGGAGAGGCTTAGCCATATATTTT
TRBJ1-1 . TRBV7-9 . CASTARRSTEAFF TGTGCCAGCACTGCCCGGAGGAGCACTGAAGCTTTCTTT
TRBJ2-5 TRBD1 TRBV4-1 . CASSQVATGTQETQYF TGCGCCAGCAGCCAAGTTGCGACAGGGACCCAAGAGACCCAGTACTTC
TRBJ1-4 TRBD1 TRBV6-6 . CASSAPDRGHEKLFF TGTGCCAGCAGTGCCCCGGACAGGGGTCACGAAAAACTGTTTTTT
TRBJ2-3 . TRBV5-4 . CASSVGGGTTDTQYF TGTGCCAGCAGCGTTGGGGGGGGCACCACAGATACGCAGTATTTT
TRBJ1-1 TRBD1 TRBV20-1 . CSASRLGGAASDEAFF TGCAGTGCTAGTCGGTTAGGGGGCGCGGCTTCCGATGAAGCTTTCTTT
TRBJ2-5 . TRBV3-1/TRBV3-2 . CASSQEYRKETQYF TGTGCCAGCAGCCAAGAATACAGAAAAGAGACCCAGTACTTC
TRBJ1-5 TRBD1 TRBV19 . CASSIMQGVGQPQHF TGTGCCAGTAGTATAATGCAGGGGGTGGGTCAGCCCCAGCATTTT
TRBJ2-7 . TRBV7-2 . CASSLRPPPGYEQYF TGTGCCAGCAGCTTACGGCCCCCCCCCGGGTACGAGCAGTACTTC
TRBJ1-5 . TRBV4-1 . CASSQEGFRSGTQPQHF TGCGCCAGCAGCCAAGAAGGGTTTCGGTCCGGGACTCAGCCCCAGCATTTT
TRBJ2-1 . TRBV11-3 . CASSLEFSVGEQFF TGTGCCAGCAGCTTAGAATTCTCGGTGGGTGAGCAGTTCTTC
TRBJ1-1 . TRBV19 . CASSITPNTEAFF TGTGCCAGTAGTATAACTCCGAACACTGAAGCTTTCTTT
TRBJ1-6 . TRBV14 . CASSTTENSPLHF TGTGCCAGCAGCACGACAGAGAATTCACCCCTCCACTTT
TRBJ2-5 . TRBV5-1 once CASSYGRVQETQYF TGCGCCAGCAGCTACGGCAGGGTCCAAGAGACCCAGTACTTC
TRBJ2-5 TRBD1 TRBV10-3 once CAISTGQGLQETQYF TGTGCCATCAGTACGGGACAGGGATTGCAAGAGACCCAGTACTTC
TRBJ2-7 TRBD2 TRBV4-3 few CASSQIAGASSHEQYF TGCGCCAGCAGCCAGATAGCGGGAGCATCTTCCCACGAGCAGTACTTC
TRBJ2-2 . TRBV10-3 few CATGPDSGGELFF TGTGCCACGGGGCCAGATTCGGGCGGGGAGCTGTTTTTT
TRBJ1-5 . TRBV6-5 . CASRGCQPQHF TGTGCCAGCAGGGGGTGCCAGCCCCAGCATTTT
TRBJ1-1 . TRBV2 . CASRQVKVLNTEAFF TGTGCCAGCAGGCAGGTAAAGGTACTGAACACTGAAGCTTTCTTT
TRBJ2-3 TRBD1 TRBV4-2 . CASSQVPGGGTDTQYF TGTGCCAGCAGCCAAGTTCCAGGGGGTGGCACAGATACGCAGTATTTT
TRBJ2-7 . TRBV7-8 . CASSLSGHEQYF TGTGCCAGCAGCTTATCCGGTCACGAGCAGTACTTC
TRBJ2-1 . TRBV11-1 . CASSLGGRNEQFF TGTGCCAGCAGCTTAGGGGGGAGAAATGAGCAGTTCTTC
TRBJ1-2 TRBD1 TRBV3-1/TRBV3-2 . CASSQDWTGGHYGYTF TGTGCCAGCAGCCAAGATTGGACAGGGGGACACTATGGCTACACCTTC
TRBJ2-2 . TRBV5-1 . CASSLATTNTGELFF TGCGCCAGCAGCTTGGCCACCACGAACACCGGGGAGCTGTTTTTT
TRBJ2-3 TRBD2 TRBV10-1 . CASSSAGGPDTQYF TGCGCCAGTTCGTCAGCGGGGGGGCCAGATACGCAGTATTTT
TRBJ2-5 . TRBV20-1 . CSAIKETQYF TGCAGTGCTATAAAAGAGACCCAGTACTTC
TRBJ2-2 TRBD1 TRBV24-1 few CATSPGQGAGTGELFF TGTGCCACTTCCCCGGGACAGGGGGCTGGAACCGGGGAGCTGTTTTTT
TRBJ2-3 . TRBV7-2 . CASSLVQGRGRIQYF TGTGCCAGCAGCTTAGTTCAGGGCAGGGGACGGATTCAGTATTTT
TRBJ2-5 . TRBV5-4 . CASSLDPGQTQYF TGTGCCAGCAGCTTGGATCCGGGCCAGACCCAGTACTTC
TRBJ2-5 . TRBV4-3 few CASSQDKASPHF TGCGCCAGCAGCCAAGATAAGGCTAGCCCTCACTTC
TRBJ1-1 . TRBV18 . CASSSDRNTEAFF TGTGCCAGCTCATCAGACAGGAACACTGAAGCTTTCTTT
TRBJ2-1 TRBD1 TRBV7-2 few CASKPGTGGSYNEQFF TGTGCCAGCAAACCCGGGACAGGGGGCTCCTACAATGAGCAGTTCTTC
TRBJ2-7 TRBD2 TRBV19 few CASSERTSSYEQYF TGTGCCAGTAGTGAGAGGACTAGCTCCTACGAGCAGTACTTC